This entry lists 27 T cell receptor beta chains sequenced from one sample in a study of PD-1 blockade in classical Hodgkin lymphoma. Assay: immunoSEQ multiplex PCR; the TCRdb copy retains only in-frame clones and omits some. This sample carries about 93,000 clones, 78% of them seen once, and the ten largest clones take just under 9.5%. Time point described: cycle 4 day 1 (C4D1), after 5 to 7 weeks of nivolumab. No patient escaped relapse after autologous stem cell transplantation, and brentuximab vedotin exposure varied. The specimen was peripheral blood mononuclear cells (PBMCs), collected before the fourth cycle of nivolumab. The receptors originated from a human donor with classical Hodgkin lymphoma.

The V and J genes are TRBV10-3 and TRBJ2-1, with D perhaps TRBD2 (6 bases). Germline values: CDR1 ENHRY, CDR2 SYGVKD. V gave up 3 bases and J gave up 3 bases, with 12 bases separating them. CDR3 length equals 15 residues. The CDR3 loop reads CAISEGGNLYNEQFF. The CDR3 nucleotides read TGTGCCATCAGTGAAGGAGGGAACCTCTACAATGAGCAGTTCTTC.

The chain recombines TRBV27 with TRBJ2-7; tentatively, D is TRBD1 (6 bases). Trimming pared 6 bases from V and 2 bases from J, leaving 14 bases between. The germline V gene encodes CDR1 MNHEY and CDR2 SMNVEV (reference sequence). The CDR3 covers 14 residues. This CDR3 is CASSLDRTPYEQYF. CDR3 DNA: TGTGCCAGCAGCCTAGACAGGACCCCCTACGAGCAGTACTTC.

This clone has a single count. The CDR3 is CASSYSPGNQPQHF. CDR3 sequence (DNA): TGTGCCAGCAGTTACTCCCCAGGGAATCAGCCCCAGCATTTT. V usage is TRBV6-6 and J usage is TRBJ1-5, with D possibly matching TRBD1 (5 bases). The germline V gene has CDR1 MNHNY and CDR2 SVGAGI (reference sequence). The CDR3 length is 14 residues. V was clipped by 0 bases and J by 4 bases, with 7 bases between them.

The chain uses TRBV5-1 and TRBJ2-1; possible D gene TRBD2, 5 bases. The CDR3 runs 13 residues. V dropped 5 bases and J dropped 10 bases, with 16 bases sitting between them. CDR1 and CDR2 from the germline V gene are SGHRS and YFSETQ. This CDR3 is CASRTSGLGEQFF. CDR3 coding DNA: TGCGCCAGCAGGACTTCAGGACTCGGGGAGCAGTTCTTC.

The rearrangement uses TRBV30 and TRBJ1-2, with D unresolved. The CDR3 contains 12 residues. Germline loops: CDR1 GTSNPN, CDR2 SVGIG (reference sequence). V lost 1 base, J lost 0 bases, and 3 bases lay in between. The CDR3 here is CAWSETNYGYTF. CDR3 nucleotides: TGTGCCTGGAGTGAGACTAACTATGGCTACACCTTC.

This clone was found once. This rearrangement joins TRBV6-1 to TRBJ2-7; D not certain. Germline assignment: CDR1 MNHNS and CDR2 SASEGT. CDR3 length: 13 amino acids. Trimming stripped 2 bases from V and 2 bases from J, with 7 bases between. The CDR3 nucleotides read TGTGCCAGCAGTGAACCTAACACCTACGAGCAGTACTTC. Protein sequence: CASSEPNTYEQYF.

The chain recombines TRBV29-1 with TRBJ2-5, with D possibly TRBD1 on 6 matching bases. Between the trimmed V and J ends, which lost 0 bases and 4 bases, there was a span of 12 bases. The CDR3 totals 14 residues. Germline V gene data show CDR1 as SQVTM and CDR2 as ANQGSEA. CDR3 coding DNA: TGCAGCGTTGAAGAGACAGGCTGGACAGAGACCCAGTACTTC. Its protein is CSVEETGWTETQYF.

V is TRBV27 and J is TRBJ1-1; no clear D gene. V dropped 2 bases and J dropped 5 bases, with 3 bases sitting between them. This CDR3 spans 11 amino acids. Germline values: CDR1 MNHEY, CDR2 SMNVEV (reference sequence). CDR3 sequence (DNA): TGTGCCAGCAGTTTAGGGACTGAAGCTTTCTTT. Its protein is CASSLGTEAFF.

The genes are TRBV28 and TRBJ1-1; no reliable D call. There are 14 residues in the CDR3. Germline CDR1 and CDR2: MDHEN and SYDVKM. Trimming removed 4 bases at V and 6 bases at J, with 15 bases between. The CDR3 sequence: CASSWTGGSPEAFF. The CDR3 DNA is TGTGCCAGCAGTTGGACGGGCGGAAGTCCTGAAGCTTTCTTT.

This clone has a handful of counts. The V gene is TRBV7-2, the J gene TRBJ1-1; a weak D match, TRBD1 (6 bases). CDR1 and CDR2 (germline): SGHTA, FQGNSA. V was trimmed by 2 bases and J by 2 bases, leaving 18 bases between them. The CDR3 is 17 residues long. CDR3 sequence reads: CASSLMSADSRNTEAFF. The CDR3 DNA is TGTGCCAGCAGCTTAATGAGTGCGGACAGTCGAAACACTGAAGCTTTCTTT. Together with reference TRBV7-2 and TRBJ1-1, the CDR3 gives the full variable domain: GAGVSQSPSNKVTEKGKDVELRCDPISGHTALYWYRQSLGQGLEFLIYFQGNSAPDKSGLPSDRFSAERTGGSVSTLTIQRTQQEDSAVYLCASSLMSADSRNTEAFFGQGTRLTVV.

This chain connects TRBV27 to TRBJ2-2; a possible D gene is TRBD1 (6 bases). The CDR3 loop spans 14 amino acids. The germline CDR1 and CDR2 sequences are MNHEY and SMNVEV (reference sequence). Trimming removed 5 bases at V and 5 bases at J, with 12 bases between. CDR3 loop: CASSSAGDTGELFF. CDR3 DNA sequence: TGTGCCAGCAGTAGTGCAGGGGATACCGGGGAGCTGTTTTTT.

The rearrangement uses TRBV5-1 and TRBJ2-7; D is possibly TRBD2 (6 bases). V was trimmed by 1 base and J by 6 bases, leaving 8 bases between them. Germline CDR1 is SGHRS and CDR2 is YFSETQ. The CDR3 has 12 residues. CDR3 region: CASSLKGGEQYF. In nucleotides, the CDR3 is TGCGCCAGCAGCTTGAAGGGAGGCGAGCAGTACTTC. The full variable domain, in which reference TRBV5-1 and TRBJ2-7 provide the parts outside the CDR3, is KAGVTQTPRYLIKTRGQQVTLSCSPISGHRSVSWYQQTPGQGLQFLFEYFSETQRNKGNFPGRFSGRQFSNSRSEMNVSTLELGDSALYLCASSLKGGEQYFGPGTRLTVT.

This clone occurred a few times. This chain joins TRBV4-1 and TRBJ2-7, with D perhaps matching TRBD1 or TRBD2 (6 bases each). V lost 3 bases to trimming and J lost 7 bases, with 19 bases between them. CDR1 MGHRA and CDR2 YSYEKL come from the germline V gene. This CDR3 is built from 15 residues. The CDR3, as DNA: TGCGCCAGCAGCCATTCCTTCGGGGGCGTGTATGAGCAGTACTTC. This translates into CASSHSFGGVYEQYF.

The chain employs TRBV6-5 and TRBJ2-7; TRBD1 might be the D (6 bases). Trimming cost V 2 bases and J 6 bases, with 17 bases left between them. Per germline, CDR1 MNHEY and CDR2 SVGAGI. The CDR3 runs 15 residues. CDR3 DNA: TGTGCCAGCAGTTACGGGTCAGGGGAGAGGGGCGAGCAGTACTTC. It specifies CASSYGSGERGEQYF.

This clone was picked up one time. The chain joins TRBV7-2 to TRBJ1-1; D is unresolved. The CDR3 is 11 amino acids. Per the germline V gene, CDR1 is SGHTA and CDR2 is FQGNSA. The V gene lost 5 bases and the J gene lost 6 bases, with 7 bases spanning the gap. The CDR3 spells CASSTGPEAFF. CDR3 coding DNA: TGTGCCAGCAGCACGGGCCCTGAAGCTTTCTTT.

This clone was found a few times. V and J are TRBV20-1 and TRBJ2-1, with D perhaps matching TRBD1 or TRBD2 (5 bases each). Trimming removed 3 bases at V and 10 bases at J, with 10 bases between. CDR3 length: 11 residues. Germline CDR1 reads DFQATT; CDR2 reads SNEGSKA (reference sequence). CDR3 amino acids: CSASLGEEQFF. CDR3 nucleotide sequence: TGCAGTGCTAGTCTGGGGGAGGAGCAGTTCTTC.

The chain carries TRBV5-4 and TRBJ2-1; TRBD1 or TRBD2 may be the D gene (6 bases each). CDR3 length: 15 amino acids. Trimming took 3 bases from V and 5 from J, leaving 15 bases between them. Germline V gene sequence: CDR1 SGHNT, CDR2 YYREEE (reference sequence). DNA of the CDR3: TGTGCCAGCAGCTCGATTGTCGGGGGCGACAATGAGCAGTTCTTC. Protein: CASSSIVGGDNEQFF.

This chain uses TRBV5-6 with TRBJ2-5; D remains unclear. The tail of the sequence fits TRBJ2-7 better, so the J call may be wrong. The CDR3 consists of 13 residues. Germline-derived CDR1 and CDR2 are SGHDT and YYEEEE. Written as DNA, the CDR3 is TGTGCCAGCAGCTTGCGGGTCCACTACGAGCAGTACTTC. This encodes CASSLRVHYEQYF.

V gene TRBV7-3 combines with J gene TRBJ2-2; 7 bases are a match to TRBD2. The CDR3 runs to 14 residues. Per the germline V gene, CDR1 is SGHTA and CDR2 is FQGTGA. V gave up 8 bases and J gave up 1 base; unmatched junction bases: 4. The CDR3 DNA reads TGTGCCAGCGCCCTAGCGGAGAACACCGGGGAGCTGTTTTTT. Its translation: CASALAENTGELFF. Variable domain in full (rest from reference TRBV7-3 and TRBJ2-2): GAGVSQTPSNKVTEKGKYVELRCDPISGHTALYWYRQSLGQGPEFLIYFQGTGAADDSGLPNDRFFAVRPEGSVSTLKIQRTERGDSAVYLCASALAENTGELFFGEGSRLTVL.

This clone has a handful of counts. This rearrangement joins TRBV7-8 to TRBJ1-3; weak D call: TRBD1 (5 bases). Trimming stripped 4 bases from V and 0 bases from J, with 19 bases between. Germline V gene data show CDR1 as SGHVS and CDR2 as FQNEAQ. The CDR3 extends over 18 amino acids. DNA for the CDR3: TGTGCCAGCAGCTCCCGACAGACACCCTGGATCTCTGGAAACACCATATATTTT. Translation: CASSSRQTPWISGNTIYF.

There are a few counts of this clone. The chain links TRBV28 to TRBJ2-3; 12 positions agree with TRBD2. The CDR3 has 13 amino acids. CDR1 is MDHEN, CDR2 SYDVKM, per germline. The junction had 1 base not matched to a gene; V was cut back by 8 bases and J by 4 bases. The CDR3 coding sequence is TGTGCCAGCCGGACTAGCGGGGCAGATACGCAGTATTTT. This encodes CASRTSGADTQYF.

V and J are TRBV4-1 and TRBJ2-7; D is uncertain. The germline gives CDR1 MGHRA, CDR2 YSYEKL. Trimming pared 0 bases from V and 0 bases from J, leaving 15 bases between. This CDR3 region has 17 residues. The CDR3 coding sequence is TGCGCCAGCAGCCAAGATCGAGCTCGTCCTAGCTCCTACGAGCAGTACTTC. This translates into CASSQDRARPSSYEQYF.

This chain uses TRBV10-3 with TRBJ2-7; TRBD1 matches 7 bases. V lost 2 bases to trimming and J lost 0 bases; unmatched junction nucleotides: 4. The CDR3 is 15 residues long. Germline CDR1 is ENHRY and CDR2 is SYGVKD. The CDR3 DNA is TGTGCCATCAGTGAGGGACAGGCCGACTCCTACGAGCAGTACTTC. Translating gives CAISEGQADSYEQYF.

This chain joins TRBV4-3 and TRBJ2-7; D perhaps matches TRBD1 (7 bases). The germline V gene has CDR1 LGHNA and CDR2 YSLEER. Trimming removed 3 bases at V and 0 bases at J, with 15 bases between. This CDR3 spans 16 amino acids. The CDR3 DNA follows: TGCGCCAGCAGCCAGAACCCAGGGGGGAGCTCCTACGAGCAGTACTTC. Translating gives CASSQNPGGSSYEQYF.

The chain combines TRBV4-3 with TRBJ1-2; D may be TRBD1 (5 bases). In germline, CDR1 is LGHNA, CDR2 YSLEER. The CDR3 runs to 13 residues. Trimming removed 3 bases at V and 9 bases at J, with 14 bases between. The CDR3 DNA reads TGCGCCAGCAGCCAGGACACAGGAACTAGCTACACCTTC. This encodes CASSQDTGTSYTF.

DNA of the CDR3: TGTGCCAGCTCGTCCGGGGGGGGAAGCGGCTATGGCTACACCTTC. Its protein is CASSSGGGSGYGYTF. This chain joins TRBV7-8 and TRBJ1-2; a possible D gene is TRBD1 (5 bases). Trimming left V 8 bases short and J 4 bases short, with 20 bases between. CDR1 and CDR2 (germline): SGHVS, FQNEAQ. This CDR3 is built from 15 residues. Full variable domain (missing parts from reference TRBV7-8 and TRBJ1-2): GAGVSQSPRYKVAKRGQDVALRCDPISGHVSLFWYQQALGQGPEFLTYFQNEAQLDKSGLPSDRFFAERPEGSVSTLKIQRTQQEDSAVYLCASSSGGGSGYGYTFGSGTRLTVV.

This clone was seen a handful of times. The chain combines TRBV2 with TRBJ1-2; 10 bases are a match to TRBD1. The germline CDR1 and CDR2 sequences are SNHLY and FYNNEI. V lost 8 bases, J lost 2 bases, and 5 bases stayed unmatched. This CDR3 has 14 residues. CDR3 loop: CASCGDRGNYGYTF. In DNA form, the CDR3 reads TGTGCCAGCTGCGGGGACAGGGGAAACTATGGCTACACCTTC.